A selection of T cell receptor beta chains follows, all from one sample in a study of OX40 agonist ivuxolimab in advanced cancers. Clones were read by immunoSEQ multiplex PCR, and TCRdb kept only the in-frame ones, dropping some. The sample carries roughly 77,000 clones, about 84% recorded once. Sequencing used CD4+ or CD8+ T cells sorted from blood, obtained in a trial of the OX40 agonist ivuxolimab. Source of these receptors: an adult with an advanced solid tumor such as melanoma, head and neck, liver or kidney cancer. Both conserved end residues are part of each CDR3. D genes are given only for firm matches. Size tells how often a clone was seen (once, few, many) or the class of an expanded clone, and some rows leave it out.

clone size: few
J gene: TRBJ1-2
V gene: TRBV30
D gene: NA
CDR3 DNA: TGTGCCTGGAGTTTAACCTCCAACTATGGCTACACCTTC
CDR3 protein: CAWSLTSNYGYTF

clone size: NA
J gene: TRBJ1-3
V gene: TRBV7-9
D gene: NA
CDR3 DNA: TGTGCCAGCAGCTTACAGTCTGGAAACACCATATATTTT
CDR3 protein: CASSLQSGNTIYF

clone size: NA
J gene: TRBJ2-7
V gene: TRBV28
D gene: NA
CDR3 DNA: TGTGCCAGTAACCTTGGGGCCTACGAGCAGTACTTC
CDR3 protein: CASNLGAYEQYF

clone size: NA
J gene: TRBJ1-1
V gene: TRBV28
D gene: NA
CDR3 DNA: TGTGCCAGCAGTTTATCGAACACTGAAGCTTTCTTT
CDR3 protein: CASSLSNTEAFF

clone size: NA
J gene: TRBJ1-1
V gene: TRBV18
D gene: TRBD1
CDR3 DNA: TGTGCCAGCTCACCGGGACAGGGGGCGATGGGCACTGAAGCTTTCTTT
CDR3 protein: CASSPGQGAMGTEAFF

clone size: once
J gene: TRBJ1-5
V gene: TRBV30
D gene: NA
CDR3 DNA: TGTGCCTGGAGTGGCTGGGACGGGAATCAGCCCCAGCATTTT
CDR3 protein: CAWSGWDGNQPQHF

clone size: NA
J gene: TRBJ2-2
V gene: TRBV29-1
D gene: TRBD2
CDR3 DNA: TGCAGCGGCATTAGCGGGAGTGGGAACACCGGGGAGCTGTTTTTT
CDR3 protein: CSGISGSGNTGELFF

clone size: NA
J gene: TRBJ1-6
V gene: TRBV5-1
D gene: NA
CDR3 DNA: TGCGCCAGCAGCCTCGGGGCCGGGGGCGATTCACCCCTCCACTTT
CDR3 protein: CASSLGAGGDSPLHF

clone size: NA
J gene: TRBJ1-2
V gene: TRBV19
D gene: TRBD1
CDR3 DNA: TGTGCCAGTAGTATGTCGGACAGGGACGGCTACACCTTC
CDR3 protein: CASSMSDRDGYTF

clone size: NA
J gene: TRBJ2-6
V gene: TRBV4-1
D gene: NA
CDR3 DNA: TGCGCCAGCAGCCGACAGGTGGACTCTGGGGCCAACGTCCTGACTTTC
CDR3 protein: CASSRQVDSGANVLTF

clone size: NA
J gene: TRBJ2-7
V gene: TRBV4-3
D gene: NA
CDR3 DNA: TGCGCCAGCAGCCAATCTAGCAGGGGACCTGAGCAGTACTTC
CDR3 protein: CASSQSSRGPEQYF